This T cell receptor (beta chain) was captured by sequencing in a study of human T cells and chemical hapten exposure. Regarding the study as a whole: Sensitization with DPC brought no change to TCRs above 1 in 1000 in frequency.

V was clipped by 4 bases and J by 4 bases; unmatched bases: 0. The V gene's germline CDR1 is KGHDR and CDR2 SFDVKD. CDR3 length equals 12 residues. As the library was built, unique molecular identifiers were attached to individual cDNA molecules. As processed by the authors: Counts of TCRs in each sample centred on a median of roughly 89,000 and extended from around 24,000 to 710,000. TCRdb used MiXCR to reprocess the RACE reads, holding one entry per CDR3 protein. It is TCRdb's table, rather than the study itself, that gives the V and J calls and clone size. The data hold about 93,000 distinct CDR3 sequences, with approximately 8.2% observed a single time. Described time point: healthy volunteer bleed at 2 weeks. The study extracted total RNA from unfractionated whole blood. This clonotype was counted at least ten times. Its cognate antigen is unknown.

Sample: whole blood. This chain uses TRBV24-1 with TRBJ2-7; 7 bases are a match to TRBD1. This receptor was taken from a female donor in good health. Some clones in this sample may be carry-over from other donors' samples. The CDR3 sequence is CATSEQGYEQYF. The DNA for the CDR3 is TGTGCCACCAGTGAACAGGGGTACGAGCAGTACTTC.